This TCR beta chain was recovered during a study of identical twins. Study-level results: The authors drew conclusions from cross-sectional statistical analysis rather than following the same donors. Within beta out-of-frame sequences, the excess sharing observed between twins was weaker.

Healthy Caucasians, and only they, were the donors. One entry per CDR3 protein results from TCRdb running MiXCR on the 5' RACE reads. Here the sample spans about 240,000 distinct CDR3 sequences, about 13% being singletons. In regard to this clonotype: Its antigen is unknown.

These data were also reused for a study on yellow fever vaccine responses in identical twins. Per that study: After vaccination, twins' T cell response reportedly seemed partly convergent, partly personalized.

The TCR sequence derives from a woman between 18 and 29 years old in good health. Specimen: memory (CD45RO+) T cells sorted from blood.

DNA for the CDR3: TGTGCCAGTATGGGGGGTAGGGACAGGGGTGCTGGGGCCAACGTCCTGACTTTC. Its protein is CASMGGRDRGAGANVLTF. This chain connects TRBV19 to TRBJ2-6; TRBD1 matches at 10 bases. The CDR3 contains 18 residues. Germline V lookup: CDR1 LNHDA, CDR2 SQIVND (reference sequence). V was clipped by 7 bases and J by 2 bases; unmatched bases: 11.